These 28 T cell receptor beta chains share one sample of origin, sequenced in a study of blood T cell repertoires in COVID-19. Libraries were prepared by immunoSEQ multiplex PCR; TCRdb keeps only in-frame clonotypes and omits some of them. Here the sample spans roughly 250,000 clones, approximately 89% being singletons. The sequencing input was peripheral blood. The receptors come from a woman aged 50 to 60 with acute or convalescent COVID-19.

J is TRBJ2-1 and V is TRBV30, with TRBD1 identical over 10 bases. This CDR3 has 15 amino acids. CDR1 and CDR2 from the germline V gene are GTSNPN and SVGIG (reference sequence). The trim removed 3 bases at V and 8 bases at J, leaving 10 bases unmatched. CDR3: CAWSKGTGAWDEQFF. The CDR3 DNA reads TGTGCCTGGAGCAAAGGGACAGGGGCTTGGGATGAGCAGTTCTTC.

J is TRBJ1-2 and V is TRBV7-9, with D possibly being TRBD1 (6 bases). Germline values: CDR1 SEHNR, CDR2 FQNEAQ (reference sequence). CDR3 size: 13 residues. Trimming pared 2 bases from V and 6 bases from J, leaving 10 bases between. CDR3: CASSLTGWNGYTF. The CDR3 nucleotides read TGTGCCAGCAGCTTAACAGGGTGGAATGGCTACACCTTC. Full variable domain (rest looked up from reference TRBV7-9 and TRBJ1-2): DTGVSQNPRHKITKRGQNVTFRCDPISEHNRLYWYRQTLGQGPEFLTYFQNEAQLEKSRLLSDRFSAERPKGSFSTLEIQRTEQGDSAMYLCASSLTGWNGYTFGSGTRLTVV.

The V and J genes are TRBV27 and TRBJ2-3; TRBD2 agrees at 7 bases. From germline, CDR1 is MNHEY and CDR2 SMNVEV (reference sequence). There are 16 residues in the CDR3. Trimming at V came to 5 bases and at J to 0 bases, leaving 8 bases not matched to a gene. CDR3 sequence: CASSPLGRGSTDTQYF. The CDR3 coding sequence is TGTGCCAGCAGTCCCCTGGGGCGGGGGAGCACAGATACGCAGTATTTT.

Here the CDR3 DNA reads TGTGCCAGCAGCTTACTGGCAGGCTTTGATGAGCAGTTCTTC. Translated: CASSLLAGFDEQFF. J is TRBJ2-1 and V is TRBV7-3, with D unclear. V gave up 2 bases and J gave up 8 bases, with 13 bases separating them. The CDR3 consists of 14 residues. From germline, CDR1 is SGHTA and CDR2 FQGTGA.

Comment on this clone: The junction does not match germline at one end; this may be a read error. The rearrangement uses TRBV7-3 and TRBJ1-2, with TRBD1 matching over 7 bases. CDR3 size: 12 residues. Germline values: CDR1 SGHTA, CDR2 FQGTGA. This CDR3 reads CASSLTDRERYF. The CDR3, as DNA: TGTGCCAGCAGCTTAACTGACAGGGAAAGGTACTTC.

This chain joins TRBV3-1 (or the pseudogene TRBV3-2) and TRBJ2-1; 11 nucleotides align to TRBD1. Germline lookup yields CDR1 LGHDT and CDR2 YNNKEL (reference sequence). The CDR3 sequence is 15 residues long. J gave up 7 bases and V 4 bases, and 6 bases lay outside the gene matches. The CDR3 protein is CASSPSDRGLNEQFF. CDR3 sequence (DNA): TGTGCCAGCAGCCCATCGGACAGGGGGCTGAATGAGCAGTTCTTC.

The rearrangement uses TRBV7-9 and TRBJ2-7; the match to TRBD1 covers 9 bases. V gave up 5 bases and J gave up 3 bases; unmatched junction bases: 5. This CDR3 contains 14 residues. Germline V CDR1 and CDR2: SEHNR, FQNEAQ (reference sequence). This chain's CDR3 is CASSPLTGGYEQYF. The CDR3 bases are TGTGCCAGCAGCCCGCTGACAGGGGGCTACGAGCAGTACTTC.

The CDR3 nucleotides read TGTGCCACCAGTGGCCACTCCGCGGGGACAGATACGCAGTATTTT. Translation gives CATSGHSAGTDTQYF. The chain joins TRBV24-1 to TRBJ2-3; D is perhaps TRBD2 (6 bases). The CDR3 runs 15 residues. Germline V gives CDR1 KGHDR, CDR2 SFDVKD. V was trimmed by 5 bases and J by 3 bases, leaving 14 bases between them.

The DNA for the CDR3 is TGCGCCAGCAGCCAAGAGAGGGCAGTACCCTACGAGCAGTACTTC. The encoded protein is CASSQERAVPYEQYF. The gene calls are TRBV4-1 and TRBJ2-7, with D tentatively TRBD2 (5 bases). V lost 0 bases and J 2 bases, leaving 11 bases between the germline ends. Per the germline V gene, CDR1 is MGHRA and CDR2 is YSYEKL. CDR3 length equals 15 residues.

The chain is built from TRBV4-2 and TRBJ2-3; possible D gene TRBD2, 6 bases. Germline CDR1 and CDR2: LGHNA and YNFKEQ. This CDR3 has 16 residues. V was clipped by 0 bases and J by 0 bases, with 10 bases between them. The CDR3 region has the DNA TGTGCCAGCAGCCAAGATTTCAGCGGGAGCACAGATACGCAGTATTTT. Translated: CASSQDFSGSTDTQYF.

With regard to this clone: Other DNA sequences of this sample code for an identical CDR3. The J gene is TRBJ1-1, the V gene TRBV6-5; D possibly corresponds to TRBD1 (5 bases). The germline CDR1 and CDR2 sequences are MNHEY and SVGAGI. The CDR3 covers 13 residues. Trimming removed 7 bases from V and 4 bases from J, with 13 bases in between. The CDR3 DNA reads TGTGCCAGCACCCAGACGGGGGGCACTGAAGCTTTCTTT. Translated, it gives CASTQTGGTEAFF.

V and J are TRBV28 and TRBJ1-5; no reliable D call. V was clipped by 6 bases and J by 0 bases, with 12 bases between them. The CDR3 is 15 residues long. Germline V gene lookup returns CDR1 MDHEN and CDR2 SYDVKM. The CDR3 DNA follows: TGTGCCAGCAGATACAGCGGACCTAGCAATCAGCCCCAGCATTTT. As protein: CASRYSGPSNQPQHF.

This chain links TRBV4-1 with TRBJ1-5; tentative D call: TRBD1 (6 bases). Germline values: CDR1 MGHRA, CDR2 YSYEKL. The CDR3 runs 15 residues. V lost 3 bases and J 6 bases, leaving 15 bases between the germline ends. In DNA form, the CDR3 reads TGCGCCAGCAGCCAGTGGACAGTATCGGGTCAGCCCCAGCATTTT. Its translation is CASSQWTVSGQPQHF.

For the CDR3, the DNA is TGTGCCACCAGCAGAGGGGGGACAGGGGGCCGTCAGCCCCAGCATTTT. Its protein product is CATSRGGTGGRQPQHF. The chain employs TRBV15 and TRBJ1-5; 12 nucleotides agree with TRBD1. The CDR3 runs 16 residues. The germline V gene has CDR1 LNHNV and CDR2 YYDKDF (reference sequence). The junction had 4 bases not matched to a gene; V was cut back by 1 base and J by 6 bases.

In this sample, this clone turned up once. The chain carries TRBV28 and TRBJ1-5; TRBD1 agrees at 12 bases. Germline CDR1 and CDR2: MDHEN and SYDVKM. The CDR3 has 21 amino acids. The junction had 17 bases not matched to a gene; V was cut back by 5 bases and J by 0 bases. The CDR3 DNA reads TGTGCCAGCAGTAGCTTGCCCGGGACAGGGGGCTTGAGGGATAGCAATCAGCCCCAGCATTTT. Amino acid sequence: CASSSLPGTGGLRDSNQPQHF. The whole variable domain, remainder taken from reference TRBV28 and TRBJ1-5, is DVKVTQSSRYLVKRTGEKVFLECVQDMDHENMFWYRQDPGLGLRLIYFSYDVKMKEKGDIPEGYSVSREKKERFSLILESASTNQTSMYLCASSSLPGTGGLRDSNQPQHFGDGTRLSIL.

The CDR3 reads CASSFLAGVSYNEQFF. Here the CDR3 DNA reads TGTGCCAGCAGCTTCTTAGCGGGTGTCTCCTACAATGAGCAGTTCTTC. The chain combines TRBV11-2 with TRBJ2-1, with 7 bases that match TRBD2. V lost 3 bases and J lost 0; bases outside the gene matches: 5. CDR1 SGHAT and CDR2 FQNNGV come from the germline V gene. The CDR3 spans 16 residues.

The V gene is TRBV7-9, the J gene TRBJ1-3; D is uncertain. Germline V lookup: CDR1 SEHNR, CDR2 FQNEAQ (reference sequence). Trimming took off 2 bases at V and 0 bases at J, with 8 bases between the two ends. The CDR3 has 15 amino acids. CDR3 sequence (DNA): TGTGCCAGCAGCTTAATTATTAGCTCTGGAAACACCATATATTTT. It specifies CASSLIISSGNTIYF.

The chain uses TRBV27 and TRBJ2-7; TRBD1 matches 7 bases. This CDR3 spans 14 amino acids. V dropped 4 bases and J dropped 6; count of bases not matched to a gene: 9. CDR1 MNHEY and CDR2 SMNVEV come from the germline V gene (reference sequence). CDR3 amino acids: CASSSPVQGFEQYF. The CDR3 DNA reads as TGTGCCAGCAGTTCCCCGGTACAGGGGTTCGAGCAGTACTTC.

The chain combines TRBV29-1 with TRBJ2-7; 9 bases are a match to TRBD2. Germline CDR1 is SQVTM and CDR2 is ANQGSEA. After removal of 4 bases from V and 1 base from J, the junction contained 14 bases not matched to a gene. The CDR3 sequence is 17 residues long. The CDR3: CSVGYVSSGRMSYEQYF. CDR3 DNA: TGCAGCGTTGGATATGTTTCGAGCGGGAGGATGTCCTACGAGCAGTACTTC.

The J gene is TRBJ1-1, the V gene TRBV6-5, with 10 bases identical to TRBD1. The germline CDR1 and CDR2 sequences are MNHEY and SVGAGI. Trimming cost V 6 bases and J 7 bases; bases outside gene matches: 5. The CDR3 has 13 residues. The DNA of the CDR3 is TGTGCCAGCAGGCTGGACAGGGGGGGTGAAGCTTTCTTT. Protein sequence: CASRLDRGGEAFF.

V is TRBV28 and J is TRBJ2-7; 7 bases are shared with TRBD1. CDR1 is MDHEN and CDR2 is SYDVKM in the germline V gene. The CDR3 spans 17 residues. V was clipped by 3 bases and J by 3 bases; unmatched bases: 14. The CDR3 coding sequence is TGTGCCAGCAGTTTTAGGGACAGAGCCTTCATTGGCTACGAGCAGTACTTC. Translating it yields CASSFRDRAFIGYEQYF.

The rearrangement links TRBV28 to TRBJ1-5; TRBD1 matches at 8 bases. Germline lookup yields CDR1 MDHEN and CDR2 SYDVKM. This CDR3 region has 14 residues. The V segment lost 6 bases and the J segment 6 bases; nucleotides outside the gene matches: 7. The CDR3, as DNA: TGTGCCAGCAGACCCGACAGGGGATCTCAGCCCCAGCATTTT. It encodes CASRPDRGSQPQHF.

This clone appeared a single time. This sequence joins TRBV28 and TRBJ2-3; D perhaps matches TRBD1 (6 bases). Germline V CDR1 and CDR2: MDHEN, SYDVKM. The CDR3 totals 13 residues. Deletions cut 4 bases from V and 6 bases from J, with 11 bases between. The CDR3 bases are TGTGCCAGCAGTTCCGGGACAAGGGATACGCAGTATTTT. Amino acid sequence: CASSSGTRDTQYF.

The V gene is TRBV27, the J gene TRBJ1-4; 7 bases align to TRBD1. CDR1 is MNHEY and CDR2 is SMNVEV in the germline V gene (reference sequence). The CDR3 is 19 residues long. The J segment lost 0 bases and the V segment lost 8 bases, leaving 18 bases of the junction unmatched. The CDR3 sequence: CASGYRGLVGVATNEKLFF. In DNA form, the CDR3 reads TGTGCCAGCGGATACAGGGGCTTGGTCGGGGTTGCAACTAATGAAAAACTGTTTTTT.

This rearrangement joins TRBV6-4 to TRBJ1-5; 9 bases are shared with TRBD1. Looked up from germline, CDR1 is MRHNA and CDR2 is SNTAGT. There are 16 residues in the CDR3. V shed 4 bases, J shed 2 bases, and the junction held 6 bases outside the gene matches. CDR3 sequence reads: CASSVITGGGNQPQHF. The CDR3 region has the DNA TGTGCCAGCAGTGTTATAACAGGGGGCGGCAATCAGCCCCAGCATTTT.

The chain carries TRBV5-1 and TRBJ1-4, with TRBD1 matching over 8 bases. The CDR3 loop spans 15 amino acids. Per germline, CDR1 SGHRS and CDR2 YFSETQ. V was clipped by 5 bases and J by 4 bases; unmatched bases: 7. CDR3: CASRLETGVNEKLFF. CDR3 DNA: TGCGCCAGCAGACTAGAGACAGGGGTTAATGAAAAACTGTTTTTT.

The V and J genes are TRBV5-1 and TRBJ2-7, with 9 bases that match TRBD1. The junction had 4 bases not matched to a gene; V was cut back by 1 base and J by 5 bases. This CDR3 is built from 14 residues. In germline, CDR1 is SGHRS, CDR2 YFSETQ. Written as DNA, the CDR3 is TGCGCCAGCAGCTTGCTGGGACAGGGAAACGAGCAGTACTTC. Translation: CASSLLGQGNEQYF.

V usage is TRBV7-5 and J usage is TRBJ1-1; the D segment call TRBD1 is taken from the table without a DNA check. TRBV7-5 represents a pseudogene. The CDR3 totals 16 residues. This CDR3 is CARSLAPGGSNTEAFF. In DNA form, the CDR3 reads TGTGCCAGAAGCTTAGCGCCAGGGGGCTCGAACACTGAAGCTTTCTTT.